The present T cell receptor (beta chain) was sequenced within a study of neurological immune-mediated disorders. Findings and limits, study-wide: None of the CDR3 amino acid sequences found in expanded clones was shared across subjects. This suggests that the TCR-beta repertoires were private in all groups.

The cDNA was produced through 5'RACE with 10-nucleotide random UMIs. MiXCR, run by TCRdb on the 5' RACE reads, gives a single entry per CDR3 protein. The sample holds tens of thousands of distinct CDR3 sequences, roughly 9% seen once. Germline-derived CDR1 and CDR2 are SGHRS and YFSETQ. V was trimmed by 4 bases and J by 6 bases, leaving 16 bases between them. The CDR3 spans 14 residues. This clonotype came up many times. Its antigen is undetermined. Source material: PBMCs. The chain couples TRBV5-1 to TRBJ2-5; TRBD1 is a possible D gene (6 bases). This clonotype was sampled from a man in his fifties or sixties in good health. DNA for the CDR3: TGCGCCAGCAGCACCGGACAGATGACGAAGACCCAGTACTTC. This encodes CASSTGQMTKTQYF.